The rows below give T cell receptor beta chains drawn from one sample of a study of OX40 agonist ivuxolimab in advanced cancers. Measured with immunoSEQ multiplex PCR; TCRdb has only the in-frame clones, and not every one. The data show more than 85,000 clones, about 90% seen once. Sequencing was performed on CD4+ or CD8+ T cells sorted from blood, taken in a trial of the OX40 agonist ivuxolimab. Source of these receptors: an adult with an advanced solid tumor such as melanoma, head and neck, liver or kidney cancer. The CDR3 runs from the conserved cysteine through the conserved F or W. A D gene is named only where the DNA matches it firmly. Clone size, where shown, is once, few, many, or a class for clones that have expanded.

TRBD2,-,TRBJ2-5,TRBV5-1,CASSLPGASSGGQETQYF,TGCGCCAGCAGCTTGCCCGGGGCCTCTAGCGGGGGCCAAGAGACCCAGTACTTC
-,once,TRBJ1-4,TRBV21-1,CASSKVPGEGNEKLFF,TGTGCCAGCAGCAAAGTTCCCGGGGAAGGAAATGAAAAACTGTTTTTT
-,-,TRBJ2-2,TRBV28,CASSPRQGELFF,TGTGCCAGCAGTCCTCGACAGGGGGAGCTGTTTTTT
-,-,TRBJ2-3,TRBV7-2,CASSLVGADTQYF,TGTGCCAGCAGCTTAGTAGGCGCAGATACGCAGTATTTT
-,-,TRBJ2-3,TRBV7-2,CASSLAEYTDTQYF,TGTGCCAGCAGCTTAGCGGAATACACAGATACGCAGTATTTT
-,-,TRBJ1-1,TRBV7-2,CASSSLGTPNTEAFF,TGTGCCAGCAGCTCCCTCGGGACACCGAACACTGAAGCTTTCTTT
TRBD1,-,TRBJ1-2,TRBV27,CASSLRQGFDGYTF,TGTGCCAGCAGTCTTAGACAGGGGTTTGATGGCTACACCTTC
TRBD2,-,TRBJ2-5,TRBV4-1,CASRPTPTSSLAETQYF,TGCGCCAGCAGACCCACTCCGACTAGCAGTTTGGCGGAGACCCAGTACTTC
-,-,TRBJ1-5,TRBV30,CAWSGNRGNQPQHF,TGTGCCTGGAGTGGGAACAGGGGCAATCAGCCCCAGCATTTT
-,-,TRBJ2-2,TRBV18,CASSPYRVSNTGELFF,TGTGCCAGCTCACCTTACAGGGTTTCGAACACCGGGGAGCTGTTTTTT
-,-,TRBJ1-4,TRBV7-2,CASSSTGSFEKLFF,TGTGCCAGCAGCTCGACAGGCTCGTTTGAAAAACTGTTTTTT
-,-,TRBJ1-4,TRBV5-6,CASSLAQGTNEKLFF,TGTGCCAGCAGCTTGGCACAGGGAACTAATGAAAAACTGTTTTTT
-,-,TRBJ1-1,TRBV6-5,CASSTGKEAFF,TGTGCCAGCAGTACAGGGAAGGAAGCTTTCTTT
-,-,TRBJ1-5,TRBV19,CASSMRLGVSNQPQHF,TGTGCCAGTAGTATGCGATTAGGGGTAAGCAATCAGCCCCAGCATTTT
-,-,TRBJ2-7,TRBV5-1,CASSLAAGGVGYKQYF,TGCGCCAGCAGCTTGGCGGCCGGAGGGGTTGGGTACAAGCAGTACTTC
TRBD1,-,TRBJ1-5,TRBV6-6,CASHRGQNQPQHF,TGTGCCAGTCACAGGGGGCAAAATCAGCCCCAGCATTTT
-,-,TRBJ1-2,TRBV27,CASKPQPWREDYGYTF,TGTGCCAGCAAACCCCAGCCGTGGAGGGAGGACTATGGCTACACCTTC
-,once,TRBJ1-3,TRBV28,CASSEKGVLSGNTIYF,TGTGCCAGCAGCGAGAAGGGGGTACTCTCTGGAAACACCATATATTTT
-,once,TRBJ2-3,TRBV19,CASSSPGQRGRTQYF,TGTGCCAGTAGTAGTCCGGGACAAAGGGGGAGAACGCAGTATTTT
TRBD2,-,TRBJ2-3,TRBV6-6,CASRSSGSTDTQYF,TGTGCCAGCAGGTCTAGCGGTAGCACAGATACGCAGTATTTT
TRBD2,-,TRBJ2-2,TRBV5-1,CASSQTSGSAGELFF,TGCGCCAGCAGCCAGACTAGCGGGAGCGCCGGGGAGCTGTTTTTT
TRBD2,-,TRBJ2-7,TRBV11-2,CASRRAGLAGPYEQYF,TGTGCCAGCAGACGAGCGGGGCTAGCGGGGCCCTACGAGCAGTACTTC
TRBD2,-,TRBJ2-1,TRBV6-5,CASSRSGTSYNEQFF,TGTGCCAGCAGCCGTTCCGGGACTAGCTACAATGAGCAGTTCTTC
-,-,TRBJ1-1,TRBV5-4,CASSPREGTEAFF,TGTGCCAGCAGCCCCCGGGAGGGAACTGAAGCTTTCTTT